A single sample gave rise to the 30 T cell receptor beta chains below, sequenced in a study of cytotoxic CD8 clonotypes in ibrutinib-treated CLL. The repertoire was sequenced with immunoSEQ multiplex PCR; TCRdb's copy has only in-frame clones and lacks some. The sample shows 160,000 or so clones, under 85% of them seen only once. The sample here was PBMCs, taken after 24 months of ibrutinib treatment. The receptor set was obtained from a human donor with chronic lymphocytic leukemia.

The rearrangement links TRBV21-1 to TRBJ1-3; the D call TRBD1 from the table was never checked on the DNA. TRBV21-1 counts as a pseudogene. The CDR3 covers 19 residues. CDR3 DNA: TGTGCCAGCAGCATACCTCCCGGGACAGGGGGTCCGGATGGAAACACCATATATTTT. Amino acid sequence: CASSIPPGTGGPDGNTIYF.

The CDR3 is CASSRTDNQPQHF. CDR3 in DNA: TGTGCCAGCAGTCGGACTGACAATCAGCCCCAGCATTTT. The gene calls are TRBV9 and TRBJ1-5; D gene ambiguous. The germline V gene has CDR1 SGDLS and CDR2 YYNGEE. V dropped 5 bases and J dropped 3 bases, with 9 bases sitting between them. This CDR3 has 13 amino acids.

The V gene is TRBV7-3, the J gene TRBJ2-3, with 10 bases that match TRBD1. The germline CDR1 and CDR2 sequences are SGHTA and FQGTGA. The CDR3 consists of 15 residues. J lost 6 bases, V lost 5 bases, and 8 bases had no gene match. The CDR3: CASSPQTGGHDTQYF. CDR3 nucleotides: TGTGCCAGCAGCCCCCAGACAGGGGGCCACGATACGCAGTATTTT.

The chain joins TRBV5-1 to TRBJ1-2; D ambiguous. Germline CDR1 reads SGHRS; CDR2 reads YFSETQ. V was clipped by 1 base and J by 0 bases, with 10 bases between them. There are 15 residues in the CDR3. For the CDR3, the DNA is TGCGCCAGCAGCTTGCTCCCAGATACTAACTATGGCTACACCTTC. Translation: CASSLLPDTNYGYTF.

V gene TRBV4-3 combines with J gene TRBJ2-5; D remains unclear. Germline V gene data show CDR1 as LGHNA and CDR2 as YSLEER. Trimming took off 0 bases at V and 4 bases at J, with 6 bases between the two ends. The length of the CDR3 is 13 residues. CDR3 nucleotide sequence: TGCGCCAGCAGCCAAGAATGGAGAGAGACCCAGTACTTC. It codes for CASSQEWRETQYF.

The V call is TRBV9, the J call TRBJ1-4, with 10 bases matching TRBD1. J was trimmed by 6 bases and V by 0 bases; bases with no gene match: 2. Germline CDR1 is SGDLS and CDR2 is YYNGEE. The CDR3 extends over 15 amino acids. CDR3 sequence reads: CASSVGTGGDEKLFF. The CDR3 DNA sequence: TGTGCCAGCAGCGTAGGGACAGGGGGTGATGAAAAACTGTTTTTT.

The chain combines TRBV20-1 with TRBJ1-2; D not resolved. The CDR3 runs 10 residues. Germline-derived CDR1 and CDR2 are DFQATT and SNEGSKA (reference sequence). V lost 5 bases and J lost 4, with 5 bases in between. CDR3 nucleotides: TGCAGTGCTGGAATCTATGGCTACACCTTC. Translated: CSAGIYGYTF.

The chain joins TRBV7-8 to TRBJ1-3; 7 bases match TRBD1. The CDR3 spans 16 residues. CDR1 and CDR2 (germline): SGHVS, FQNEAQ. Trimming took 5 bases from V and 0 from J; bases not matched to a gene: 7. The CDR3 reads CASSIRTGSSGNTIYF. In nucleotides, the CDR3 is TGTGCCAGCAGCATACGGACAGGAAGCTCTGGAAACACCATATATTTT.

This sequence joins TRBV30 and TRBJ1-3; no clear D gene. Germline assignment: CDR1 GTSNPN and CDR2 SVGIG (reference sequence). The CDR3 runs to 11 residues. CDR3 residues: CEDRLGNTIYF. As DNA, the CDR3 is TGTGAGGACCGCCTCGGGAACACCATATATTTT.

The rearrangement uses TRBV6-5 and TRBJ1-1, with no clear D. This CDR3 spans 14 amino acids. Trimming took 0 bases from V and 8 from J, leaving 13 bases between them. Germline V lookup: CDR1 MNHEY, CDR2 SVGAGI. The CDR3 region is CASSYSIMAGEAFF. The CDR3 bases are TGTGCCAGCAGTTACTCGATAATGGCGGGGGAAGCTTTCTTT.

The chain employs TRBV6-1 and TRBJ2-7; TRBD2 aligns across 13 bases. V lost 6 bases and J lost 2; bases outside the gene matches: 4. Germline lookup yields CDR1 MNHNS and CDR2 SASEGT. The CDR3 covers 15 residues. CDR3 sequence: CASSELAGGTYEQYF. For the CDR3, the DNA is TGTGCCAGCAGCGAACTAGCGGGGGGGACCTACGAGCAGTACTTC.

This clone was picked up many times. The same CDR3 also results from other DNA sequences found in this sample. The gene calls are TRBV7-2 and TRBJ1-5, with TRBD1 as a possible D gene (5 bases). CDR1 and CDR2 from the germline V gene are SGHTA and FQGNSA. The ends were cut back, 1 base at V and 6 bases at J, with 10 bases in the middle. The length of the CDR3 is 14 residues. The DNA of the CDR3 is TGTGCCAGCAGCTTAGGGGGCGCCGGTCAGCCCCAGCATTTT. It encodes CASSLGGAGQPQHF. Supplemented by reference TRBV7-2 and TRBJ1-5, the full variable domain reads GAGVSQSPSNKVTEKGKDVELRCDPISGHTALYWYRQSLGQGLEFLIYFQGNSAPDKSGLPSDRFSAERTGGSVSTLTIQRTQQEDSAVYLCASSLGGAGQPQHFGDGTRLSIL.

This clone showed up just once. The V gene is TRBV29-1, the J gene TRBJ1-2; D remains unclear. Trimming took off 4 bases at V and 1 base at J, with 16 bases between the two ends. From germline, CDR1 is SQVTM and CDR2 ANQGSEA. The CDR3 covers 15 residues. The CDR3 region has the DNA TGCAGCGTTGGGGAATATAGGGATCGTAACTATGGCTACACCTTC. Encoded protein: CSVGEYRDRNYGYTF. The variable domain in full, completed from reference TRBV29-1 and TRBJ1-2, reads SAVISQKPSRDICQRGTSLTIQCQVDSQVTMMFWYRQQPGQSLTLIATANQGSEATYESGFVIDKFPISRPNLTFSTLTVSNMSPEDSSIYLCSVGEYRDRNYGYTFGSGTRLTVV.

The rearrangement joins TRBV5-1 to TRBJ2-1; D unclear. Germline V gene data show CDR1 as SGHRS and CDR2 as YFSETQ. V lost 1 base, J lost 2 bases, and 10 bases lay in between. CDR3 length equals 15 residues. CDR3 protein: CASSLSGSTYNEQFF. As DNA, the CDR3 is TGCGCCAGCAGCTTGTCCGGTAGCACCTACAATGAGCAGTTCTTC.

Here the CDR3 DNA reads TGTGCCTGGACTACGGGCTCTCATGAGCAGTTCTTC. It is translated as CAWTTGSHEQFF. The chain uses TRBV30 and TRBJ2-1, with unresolved D. The length of the CDR3 is 12 residues. Trimming took 4 bases from V and 8 from J, leaving 12 bases between them. Germline V gives CDR1 GTSNPN, CDR2 SVGIG (reference sequence).

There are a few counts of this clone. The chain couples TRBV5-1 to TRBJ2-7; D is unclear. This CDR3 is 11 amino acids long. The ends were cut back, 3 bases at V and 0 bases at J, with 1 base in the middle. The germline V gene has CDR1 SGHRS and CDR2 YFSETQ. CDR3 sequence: CASSYSYEQYF. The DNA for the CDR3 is TGCGCCAGCAGCTACTCCTACGAGCAGTACTTC.

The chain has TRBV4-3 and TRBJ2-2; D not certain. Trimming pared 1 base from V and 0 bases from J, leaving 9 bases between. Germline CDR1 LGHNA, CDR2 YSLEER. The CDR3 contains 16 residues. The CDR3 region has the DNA TGCGCCAGCAGCCAAGGAGATCTAGCGAACACCGGGGAGCTGTTTTTT. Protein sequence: CASSQGDLANTGELFF.

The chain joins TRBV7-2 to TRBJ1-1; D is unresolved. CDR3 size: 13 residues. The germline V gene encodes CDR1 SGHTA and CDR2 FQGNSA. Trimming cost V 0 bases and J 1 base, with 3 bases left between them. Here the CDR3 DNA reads TGTGCCAGCAGCTTAGCGCAGAACACTGAAGCTTTCTTT. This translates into CASSLAQNTEAFF.

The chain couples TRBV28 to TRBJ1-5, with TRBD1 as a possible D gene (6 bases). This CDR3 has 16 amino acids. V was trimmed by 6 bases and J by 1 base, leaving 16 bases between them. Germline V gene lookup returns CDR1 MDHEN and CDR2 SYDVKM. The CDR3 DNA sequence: TGTGCCAGCAGCCGTTCTTTCCAGGGGAGCAATCAGCCCCAGCATTTT. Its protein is CASSRSFQGSNQPQHF.

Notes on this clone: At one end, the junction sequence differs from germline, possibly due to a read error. The CDR3 region is CASGLGGNTEAFF. The CDR3 DNA is TGTGCCAGCGGCTTAGGGGGGAACACTGAAGCTTTCTTT. The chain has TRBV7-3 and TRBJ1-1; maybe TRBD1 (6 bases). The CDR3 is 13 amino acids. Germline lookup yields CDR1 SGHTA and CDR2 FQGTGA.

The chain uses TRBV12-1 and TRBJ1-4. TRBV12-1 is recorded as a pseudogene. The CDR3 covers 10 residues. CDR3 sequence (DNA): TGTGCCAGCAGCCCACCTTGGGTGTTTTTT. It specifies CASSPPWVFF.

The CDR3 spells CSGTDSYGNTIYF. DNA for the CDR3: TGCAGCGGGACGGACAGCTATGGAAACACCATATATTTT. This chain uses TRBV29-1 with TRBJ1-3, with D perhaps matching TRBD1 (6 bases). Per germline, CDR1 SQVTM and CDR2 ANQGSEA. V lost 7 bases and J lost 3, with 13 bases in between. The CDR3 is 13 amino acids.

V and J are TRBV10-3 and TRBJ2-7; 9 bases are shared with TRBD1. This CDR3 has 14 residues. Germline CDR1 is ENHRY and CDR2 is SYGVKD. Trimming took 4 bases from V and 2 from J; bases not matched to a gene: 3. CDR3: CAISAGTGTYEQYF. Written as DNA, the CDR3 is TGTGCCATCAGTGCGGGGACAGGGACCTACGAGCAGTACTTC.

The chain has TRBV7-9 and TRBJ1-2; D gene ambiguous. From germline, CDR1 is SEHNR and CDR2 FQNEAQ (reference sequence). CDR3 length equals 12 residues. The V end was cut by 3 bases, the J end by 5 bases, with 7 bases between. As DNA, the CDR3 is TGTGCCAGCAGCTTCGAAGAGTATGGCTACACCTTC. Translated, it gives CASSFEEYGYTF.

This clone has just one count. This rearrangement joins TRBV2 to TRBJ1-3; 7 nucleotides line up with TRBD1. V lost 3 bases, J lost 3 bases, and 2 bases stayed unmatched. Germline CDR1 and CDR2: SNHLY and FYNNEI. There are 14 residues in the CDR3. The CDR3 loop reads CASSDRTGGNTIYF. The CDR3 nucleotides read TGTGCCAGCAGTGACCGGACAGGTGGAAACACCATATATTTT.

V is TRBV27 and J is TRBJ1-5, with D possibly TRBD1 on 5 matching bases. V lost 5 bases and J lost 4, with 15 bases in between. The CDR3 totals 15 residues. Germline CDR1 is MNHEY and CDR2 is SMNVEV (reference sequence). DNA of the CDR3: TGTGCCAGCAGTAATTCAGGGCGGTGGAATCAGCCCCAGCATTTT. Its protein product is CASSNSGRWNQPQHF.

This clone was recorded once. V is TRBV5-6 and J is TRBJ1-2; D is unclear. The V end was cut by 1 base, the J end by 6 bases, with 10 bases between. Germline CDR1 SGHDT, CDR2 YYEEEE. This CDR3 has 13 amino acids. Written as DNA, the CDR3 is TGTGCCAGCAGCTTGCGTGGGTCGGATGGCTACACCTTC. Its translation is CASSLRGSDGYTF.

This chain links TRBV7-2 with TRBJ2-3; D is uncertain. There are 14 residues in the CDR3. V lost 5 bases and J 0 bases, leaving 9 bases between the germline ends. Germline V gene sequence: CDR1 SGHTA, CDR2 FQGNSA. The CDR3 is CASSRIPSTDTQYF. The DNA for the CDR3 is TGTGCCAGCAGCAGAATTCCTAGCACAGATACGCAGTATTTT.

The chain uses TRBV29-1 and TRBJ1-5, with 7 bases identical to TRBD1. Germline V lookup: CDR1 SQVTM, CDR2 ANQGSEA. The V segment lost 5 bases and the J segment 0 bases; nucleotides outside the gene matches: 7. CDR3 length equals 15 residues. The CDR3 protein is CSVTQTGLSNQPQHF. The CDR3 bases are TGCAGCGTTACCCAGACAGGGCTTAGCAATCAGCCCCAGCATTTT.

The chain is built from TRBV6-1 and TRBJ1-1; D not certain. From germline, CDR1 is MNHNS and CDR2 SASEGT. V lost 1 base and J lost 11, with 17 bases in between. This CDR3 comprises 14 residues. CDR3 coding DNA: TGTGCCAGCAGTGAAGGGGTAACGACGTCCTCGGCTTTCTTT. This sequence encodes CASSEGVTTSSAFF.